Sequencing of this TCR beta chain was carried out in a study of T-cell memory formation after mild COVID-19. This clonotype was recorded a few times. Germline loops: CDR1 SGHVS, CDR2 FNYEAQ. Between the trimmed V and J ends, which lost 6 bases and 7 bases, there was a span of 16 bases. This CDR3 is built from 14 residues. In TCRdb, the 5' RACE reads were re-called with MiXCR into one record per CDR3 protein. The profile shows approximately 500,000 distinct CDR3 sequences, 20% to 25% of them singletons. The specimen sequenced was PBMCs or a T cell subset sorted from them (not recorded which). The sequence was obtained from an adult woman who had mild COVID-19 (a few samples of this study predate the infection). Cell type and time point are not known. J is TRBJ2-1 and V is TRBV7-6; possible D gene TRBD1, 6 bases. The CDR3 DNA reads TGTGCCAGCAGAGAAACCACAGGGTTGAATGAGCAGTTCTTC. It specifies CASRETTGLNEQFF.